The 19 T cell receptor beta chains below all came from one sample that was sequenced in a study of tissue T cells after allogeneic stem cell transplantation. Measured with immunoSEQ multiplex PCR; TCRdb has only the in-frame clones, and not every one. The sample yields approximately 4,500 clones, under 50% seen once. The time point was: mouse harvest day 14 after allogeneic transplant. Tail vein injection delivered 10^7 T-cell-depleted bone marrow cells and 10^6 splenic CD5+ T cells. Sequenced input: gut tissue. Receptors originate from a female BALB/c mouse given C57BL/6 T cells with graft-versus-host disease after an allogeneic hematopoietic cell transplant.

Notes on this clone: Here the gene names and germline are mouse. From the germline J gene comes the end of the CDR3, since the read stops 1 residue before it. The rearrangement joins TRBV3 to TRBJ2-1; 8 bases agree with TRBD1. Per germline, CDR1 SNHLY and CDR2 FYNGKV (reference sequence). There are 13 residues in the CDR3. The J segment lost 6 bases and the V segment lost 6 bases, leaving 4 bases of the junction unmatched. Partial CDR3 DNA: TGTGCCAGCAGACGACAGGGGAGTGCTGAGCAGTTC. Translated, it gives CASRRQGSAEQF. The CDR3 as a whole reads CASRRQGSAEQFF. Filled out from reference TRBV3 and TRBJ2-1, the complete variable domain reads GPKVLQIPSHQIIDMGQMVTLNCDPVSNHLYFYWYKQILGQQMEFLVNFYNGKVMEKSKLFKDQFSVERPDGSYFTLKIQPTALEDSAVYFCASRRQGSAEQFFGPGTRLTVL.

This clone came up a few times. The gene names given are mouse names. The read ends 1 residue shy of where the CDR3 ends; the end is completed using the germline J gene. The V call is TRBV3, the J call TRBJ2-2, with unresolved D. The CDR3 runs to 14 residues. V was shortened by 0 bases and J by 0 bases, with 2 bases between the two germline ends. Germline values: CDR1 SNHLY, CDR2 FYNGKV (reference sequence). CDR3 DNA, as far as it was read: TGTGCCAGCAGCTTAGCTTCAAACACCGGGCAGCTCTAC. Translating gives CASSLASNTGQLY. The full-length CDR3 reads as CASSLASNTGQLYF.

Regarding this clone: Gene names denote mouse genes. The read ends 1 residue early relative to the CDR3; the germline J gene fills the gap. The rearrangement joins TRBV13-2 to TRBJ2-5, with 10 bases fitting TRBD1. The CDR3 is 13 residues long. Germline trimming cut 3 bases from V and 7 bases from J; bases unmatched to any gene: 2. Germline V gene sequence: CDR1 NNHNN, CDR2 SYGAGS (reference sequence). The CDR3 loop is CASGGGQGNTQYF. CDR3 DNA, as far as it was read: TGTGCCAGCGGTGGGGGACAGGGGAACACCCAGTAC.

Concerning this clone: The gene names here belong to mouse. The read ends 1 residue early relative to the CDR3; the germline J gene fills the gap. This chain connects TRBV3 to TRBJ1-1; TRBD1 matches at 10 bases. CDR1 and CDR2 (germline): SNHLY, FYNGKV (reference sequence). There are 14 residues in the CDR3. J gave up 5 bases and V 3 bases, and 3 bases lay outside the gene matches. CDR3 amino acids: CASSFDRGRTEVFF. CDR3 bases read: TGTGCCAGCAGCTTTGACAGGGGGCGAACAGAAGTCTTC. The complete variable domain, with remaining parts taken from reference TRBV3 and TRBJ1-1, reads GPKVLQIPSHQIIDMGQMVTLNCDPVSNHLYFYWYKQILGQQMEFLVNFYNGKVMEKSKLFKDQFSVERPDGSYFTLKIQPTALEDSAVYFCASSFDRGRTEVFFGKGTRLTVV.

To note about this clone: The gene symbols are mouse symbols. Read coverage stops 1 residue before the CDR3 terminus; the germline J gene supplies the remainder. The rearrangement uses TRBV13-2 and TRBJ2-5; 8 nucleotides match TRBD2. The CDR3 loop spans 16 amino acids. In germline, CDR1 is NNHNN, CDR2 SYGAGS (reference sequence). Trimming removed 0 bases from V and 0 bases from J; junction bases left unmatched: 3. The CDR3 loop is CASGDAWGGNQDTQYF. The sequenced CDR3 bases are TGTGCCAGCGGTGATGCTTGGGGGGGTAACCAAGACACCCAGTAC.

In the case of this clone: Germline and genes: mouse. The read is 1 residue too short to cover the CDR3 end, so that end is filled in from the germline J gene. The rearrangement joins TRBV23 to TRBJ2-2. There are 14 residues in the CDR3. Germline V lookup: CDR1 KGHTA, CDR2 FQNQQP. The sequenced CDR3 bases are TGCTCCAGCAGTCAGGGGGCAGACACCGGGCAGCTCTAC. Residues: CSSSQGADTGQLY. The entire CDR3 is CSSSQGADTGQLYF.

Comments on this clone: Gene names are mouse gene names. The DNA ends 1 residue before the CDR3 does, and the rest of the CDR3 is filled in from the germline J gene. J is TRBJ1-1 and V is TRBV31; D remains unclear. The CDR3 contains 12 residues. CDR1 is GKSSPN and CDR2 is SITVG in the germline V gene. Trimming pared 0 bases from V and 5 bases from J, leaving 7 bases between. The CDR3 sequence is CAWSLVGTEVFF. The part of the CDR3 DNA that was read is TGTGCCTGGAGTCTAGTGGGGACAGAAGTCTTC.

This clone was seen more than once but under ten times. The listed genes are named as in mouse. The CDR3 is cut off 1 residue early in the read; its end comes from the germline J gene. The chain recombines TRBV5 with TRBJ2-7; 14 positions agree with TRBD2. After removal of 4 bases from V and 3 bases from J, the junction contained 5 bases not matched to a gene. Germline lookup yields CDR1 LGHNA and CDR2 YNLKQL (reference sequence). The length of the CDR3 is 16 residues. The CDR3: CASSPPGLGGRYEQYF. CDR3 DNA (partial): TGTGCCAGCAGCCCTCCGGGACTGGGGGGGCGCTATGAACAGTAC.

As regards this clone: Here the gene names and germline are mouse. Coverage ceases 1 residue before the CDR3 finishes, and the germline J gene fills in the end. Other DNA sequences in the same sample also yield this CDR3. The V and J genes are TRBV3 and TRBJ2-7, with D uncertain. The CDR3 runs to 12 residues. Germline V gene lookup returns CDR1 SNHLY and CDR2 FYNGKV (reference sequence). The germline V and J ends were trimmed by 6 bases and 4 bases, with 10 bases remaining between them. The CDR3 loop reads CASSPSSYEQYF. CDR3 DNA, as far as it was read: TGTGCCAGCAGTCCATCCAGTTATGAACAGTAC.

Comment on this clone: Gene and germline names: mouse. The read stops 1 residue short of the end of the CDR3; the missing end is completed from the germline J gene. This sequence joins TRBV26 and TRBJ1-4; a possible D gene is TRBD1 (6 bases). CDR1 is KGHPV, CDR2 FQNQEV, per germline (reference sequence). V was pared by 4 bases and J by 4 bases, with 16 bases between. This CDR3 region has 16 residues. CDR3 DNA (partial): TGTGCCAGCAGTCAGGGGGAAGGGGGGAACAACGAAAGATTATTT. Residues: CASSQGEGGNNERLF. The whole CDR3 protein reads CASSQGEGGNNERLFF. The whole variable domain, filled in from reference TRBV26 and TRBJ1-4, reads NSKVIQTPRYLVKGQGQKAKMRCIPEKGHPVVFWYQQNKNNEFKFLINFQNQEVLQQIDMTEKRFSAECPSNSPCSLEIQSSEAGDSALYLCASSQGEGGNNERLFFGHGTKLSVL.

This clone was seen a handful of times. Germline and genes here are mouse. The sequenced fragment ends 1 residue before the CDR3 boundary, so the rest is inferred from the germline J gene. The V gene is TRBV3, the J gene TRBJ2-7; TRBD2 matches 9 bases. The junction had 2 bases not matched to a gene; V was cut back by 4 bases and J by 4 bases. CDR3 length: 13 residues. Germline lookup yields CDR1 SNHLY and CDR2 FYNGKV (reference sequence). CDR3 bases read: TGTGCCAGCAGCTCGGGACTGGGTTATGAACAGTAC. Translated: CASSSGLGYEQY. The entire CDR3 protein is CASSSGLGYEQYF.

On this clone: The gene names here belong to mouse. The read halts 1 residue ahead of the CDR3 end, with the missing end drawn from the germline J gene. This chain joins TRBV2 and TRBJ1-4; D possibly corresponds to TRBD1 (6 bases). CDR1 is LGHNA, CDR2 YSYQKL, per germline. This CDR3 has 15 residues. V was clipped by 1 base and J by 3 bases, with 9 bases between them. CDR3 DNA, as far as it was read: TGTGCCAGCAGCCAAGGTGGGACAACCAACGAAAGATTATTT. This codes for CASSQGGTTNERLF. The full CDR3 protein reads CASSQGGTTNERLFF.

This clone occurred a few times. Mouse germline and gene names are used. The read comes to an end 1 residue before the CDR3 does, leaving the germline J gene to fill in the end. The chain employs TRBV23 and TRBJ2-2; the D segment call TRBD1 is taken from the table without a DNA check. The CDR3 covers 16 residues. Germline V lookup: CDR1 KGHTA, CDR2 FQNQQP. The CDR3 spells CSSSQSRGGNTGQLYF. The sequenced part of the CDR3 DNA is TGCTCCAGCAGTCAATCGAGGGGAGGCAACACCGGGCAGCTCTAC.

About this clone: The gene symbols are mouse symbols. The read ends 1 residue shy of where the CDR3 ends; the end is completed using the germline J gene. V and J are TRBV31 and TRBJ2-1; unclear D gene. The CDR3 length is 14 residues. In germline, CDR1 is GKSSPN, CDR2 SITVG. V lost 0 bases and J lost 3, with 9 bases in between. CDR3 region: CAWSLTGFYAEQFF. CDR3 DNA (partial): TGTGCCTGGAGTCTAACGGGCTTCTATGCTGAGCAGTTC. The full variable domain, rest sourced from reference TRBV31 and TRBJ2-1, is AQTIHQWPVAEIKAVGSPLSLGCTIKGKSSPNLYWYWQATGGTLQQLFYSITVGQVESVVQLNLSASRPKDDQFILSTEKLLLSHSGFYLCAWSLTGFYAEQFFGPGTRLTVL.

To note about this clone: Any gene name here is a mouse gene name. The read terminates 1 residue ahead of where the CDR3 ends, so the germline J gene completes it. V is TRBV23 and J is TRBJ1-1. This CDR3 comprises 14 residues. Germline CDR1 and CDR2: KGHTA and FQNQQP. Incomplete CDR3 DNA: TGCTCCAGCAGTCAATGGAGAGCAAACACAGAAGTCTTC. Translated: CSSSQWRANTEVF. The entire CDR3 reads CSSSQWRANTEVFF.

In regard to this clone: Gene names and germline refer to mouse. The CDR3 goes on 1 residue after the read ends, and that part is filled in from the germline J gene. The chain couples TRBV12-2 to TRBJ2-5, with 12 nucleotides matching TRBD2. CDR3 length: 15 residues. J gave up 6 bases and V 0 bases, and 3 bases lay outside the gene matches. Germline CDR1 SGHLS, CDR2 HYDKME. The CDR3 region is CASSLDWGGADTQYF. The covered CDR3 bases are TGTGCCAGCTCTCTCGACTGGGGGGGCGCCGACACCCAGTAC.

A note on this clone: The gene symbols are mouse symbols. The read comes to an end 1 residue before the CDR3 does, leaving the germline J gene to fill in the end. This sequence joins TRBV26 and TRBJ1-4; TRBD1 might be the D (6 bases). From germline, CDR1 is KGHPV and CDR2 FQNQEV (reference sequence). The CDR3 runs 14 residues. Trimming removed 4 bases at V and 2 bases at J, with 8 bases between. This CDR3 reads CASSRGGSNERLFF. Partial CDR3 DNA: TGTGCCAGCAGTCGAGGGGGATCCAACGAAAGATTATTT.

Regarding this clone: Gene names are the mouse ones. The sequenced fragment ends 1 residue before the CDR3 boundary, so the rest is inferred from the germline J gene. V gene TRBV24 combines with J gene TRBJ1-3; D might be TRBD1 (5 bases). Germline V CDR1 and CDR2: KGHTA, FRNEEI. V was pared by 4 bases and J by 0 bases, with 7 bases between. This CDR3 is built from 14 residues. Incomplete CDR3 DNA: TGTGCCAGCAGTCCGACAGATTCTGGAAATACGCTCTAT. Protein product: CASSPTDSGNTLY. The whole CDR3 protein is CASSPTDSGNTLYF.

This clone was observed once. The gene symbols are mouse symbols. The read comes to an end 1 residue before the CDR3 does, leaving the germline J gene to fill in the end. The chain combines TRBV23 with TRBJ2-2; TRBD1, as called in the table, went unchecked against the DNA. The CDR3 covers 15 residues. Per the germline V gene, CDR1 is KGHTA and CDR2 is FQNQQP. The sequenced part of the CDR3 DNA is TGCTCCAGCAGTCCGACAGGGGGCAACACCGGGCAGCTCTAC. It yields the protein CSSSPTGGNTGQLY. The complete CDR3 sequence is CSSSPTGGNTGQLYF.